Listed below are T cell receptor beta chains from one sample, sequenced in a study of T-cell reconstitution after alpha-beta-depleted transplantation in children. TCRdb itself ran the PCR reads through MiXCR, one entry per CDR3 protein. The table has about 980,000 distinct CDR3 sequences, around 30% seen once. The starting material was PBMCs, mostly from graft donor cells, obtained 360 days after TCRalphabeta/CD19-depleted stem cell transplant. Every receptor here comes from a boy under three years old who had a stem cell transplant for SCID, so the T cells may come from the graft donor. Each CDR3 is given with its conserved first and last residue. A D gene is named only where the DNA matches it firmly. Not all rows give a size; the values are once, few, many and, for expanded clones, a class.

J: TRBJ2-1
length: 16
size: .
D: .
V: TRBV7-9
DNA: TGTGCCAGCAGCTTAGATCTGGGCGGGGACTACAATGAGCAGTTCTTC
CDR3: CASSLDLGGDYNEQFF

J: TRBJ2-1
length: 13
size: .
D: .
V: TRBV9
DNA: TGTGCCAGCAGGGGGACCACCTACAATGAGCAGTTCTTC
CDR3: CASRGTTYNEQFF

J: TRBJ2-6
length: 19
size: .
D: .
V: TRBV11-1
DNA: TGTGCCAGCAGCTTTGGGACTTTGGGTACGGCAGCTGGGGCCAACGTCCTGACTTTC
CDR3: CASSFGTLGTAAGANVLTF

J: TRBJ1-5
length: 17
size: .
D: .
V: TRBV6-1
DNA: TGTGCCAGCAGTGAAGATGGGACGGGTTATAGCAATCAGCCCCAGCATTTT
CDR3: CASSEDGTGYSNQPQHF

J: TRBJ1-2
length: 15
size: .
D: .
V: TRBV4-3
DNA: TGCGCCAGCAGCCAAGGGGTAGGGAAAAACTATGGCTACACCTTC
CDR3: CASSQGVGKNYGYTF

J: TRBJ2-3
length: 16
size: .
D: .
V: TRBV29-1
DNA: TGCAGCGCGGGGAGGATGAGACCCACAGTAACAGATACGCAGTATTTT
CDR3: CSAGRMRPTVTDTQYF

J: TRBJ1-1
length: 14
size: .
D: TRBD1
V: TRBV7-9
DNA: TGTGCCAGCAGCCGGACCACAGGGGGGACTGAAGCTTTCTTT
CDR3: CASSRTTGGTEAFF

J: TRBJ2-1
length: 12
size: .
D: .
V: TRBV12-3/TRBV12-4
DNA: TGTGCCAGCAGTTTCGGGGAGAATGAGCAGTTCTTC
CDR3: CASSFGENEQFF

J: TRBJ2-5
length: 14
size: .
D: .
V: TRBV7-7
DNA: TGTGCCAGCACCCCCCTCAGGGTTAAAGAGACCCAGTACTTC
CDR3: CASTPLRVKETQYF

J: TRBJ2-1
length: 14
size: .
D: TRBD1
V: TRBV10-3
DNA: TGTGCCATCGGTGGGGACAGGGCATACAATGAGCAGTTCTTC
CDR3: CAIGGDRAYNEQFF

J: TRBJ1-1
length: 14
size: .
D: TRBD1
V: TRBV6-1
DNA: TGTGCCAGCCAGGGACAGGGATTTTACACTGAAGCTTTCTTT
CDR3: CASQGQGFYTEAFF

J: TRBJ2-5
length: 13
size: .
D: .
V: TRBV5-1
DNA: TGCGCCAGCAGCTTGGCCGGGGACCTCGCTCAGTACTTC
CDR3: CASSLAGDLAQYF

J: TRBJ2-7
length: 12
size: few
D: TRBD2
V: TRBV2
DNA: TGTGCCAGCGAGCGGGGGACCTACGAGCAGTACTTC
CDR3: CASERGTYEQYF

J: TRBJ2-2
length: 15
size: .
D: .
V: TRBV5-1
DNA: TGCGCCAGCAGCTTCTCCCCTGGGGACACCGGGGAGCTGTTTTTT
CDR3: CASSFSPGDTGELFF